The 32 T cell receptor beta chains presented below share a single source sample, sequenced in a study of T cell repertoires in cytomegalovirus infection. Each CDR3 protein is one row after TCRdb ran MiXCR on the reads. The top ten hold under 9% of the sample, which has a few hundred thousand distinct CDR3 sequences, around 18% seen once. Sequenced material: PBMCs. The receptors shown here come from a human donor in good health (CMV status not recorded). Some clones in this sample may be carry-over from other donors' samples.

This clonotype was seen many times. One end of the junction varies from germline; a read error may be responsible. This chain connects TRBV7-6 to TRBJ1-1; no reliable D call. Germline V gene lookup returns CDR1 SGHVS and CDR2 FNYEAQ. There are 14 residues in the CDR3. The CDR3 is CASSLAPSNTEAFF. The CDR3 coding sequence is TGTGCCAGCAGCCTAGCCCCCTCGAACACTGAAGCTTTCTTT.

This clonotype was seen many times. The V gene is TRBV6-5, the J gene TRBJ2-1; D perhaps matches TRBD2 (6 bases). This CDR3 has 15 amino acids. V lost 2 bases to trimming and J lost 8 bases, with 16 bases between them. Germline CDR1 MNHEY, CDR2 SVGAGI. The CDR3: CASSYRGLSSDEQFF. CDR3 nucleotide sequence: TGTGCCAGCAGTTACAGGGGACTGAGTAGTGATGAGCAGTTCTTC.

This clonotype has ten or more counts. The chain links TRBV10-3 to TRBJ2-3, with a possible D match to TRBD2 (6 bases). CDR3 length: 14 amino acids. Germline V gene sequence: CDR1 ENHRY, CDR2 SYGVKD. Trimming removed 4 bases at V and 1 base at J, with 9 bases between. The CDR3 spells CAISAREGTDTQYF. Written as DNA, the CDR3 is TGTGCCATCAGTGCTAGGGAGGGCACAGATACGCAGTATTTT.

This clonotype was seen a few times. The chain carries TRBV7-2 and TRBJ1-2; perhaps TRBD1 as D (6 bases). This CDR3 has 15 residues. V was pared by 1 base and J by 7 bases, with 16 bases between. Per germline, CDR1 SGHTA and CDR2 FQGNSA. CDR3 in DNA: TGTGCCAGCAGCTTAGATCCAGGGGTGGTCGGTGGCTACACCTTC. Translation: CASSLDPGVVGGYTF.

This clonotype appeared a few times. The gene calls are TRBV12-3 or TRBV12-4 and TRBJ2-5; D remains ambiguous. CDR3 length: 15 amino acids. Trimming cost V 3 bases and J 3 bases, with 14 bases left between them. DNA for the CDR3: TGTGCCAGCAGTTTGTTGGGCGGCATGAAAGAGACCCAGTACTTC. Its translation is CASSLLGGMKETQYF.

The chain joins TRBV14 to TRBJ2-1, with D hard to call. This CDR3 comprises 15 residues. Per germline, CDR1 SGHDN and CDR2 FVKESK. V was clipped by 0 bases and J by 0 bases, with 6 bases between them. CDR3 loop: CASSQDPSSYNEQFF. The CDR3 DNA reads as TGTGCCAGCAGCCAAGACCCGAGCTCCTACAATGAGCAGTTCTTC.

The CDR3 reads CASSQEWDSAGELFF. Written as DNA, the CDR3 is TGTGCCAGCAGCCAAGAGTGGGACAGTGCCGGGGAGCTGTTTTTT. The J gene is TRBJ2-2, the V gene TRBV14, with 7 bases aligning to TRBD1. CDR1 and CDR2 from the germline V gene are SGHDN and FVKESK. The CDR3 has 15 amino acids. V lost 0 bases and J lost 6; bases outside the gene matches: 4.

The chain couples TRBV12-3 or TRBV12-4 to TRBJ1-5, with D uncertain. The length of the CDR3 is 14 residues. Trimming took 5 bases from V and 5 from J, leaving 13 bases between them. The CDR3 nucleotides are TGTGCCAGCAGTGCAGTTAACTTAGATCAGCCCCAGCATTTT. It encodes CASSAVNLDQPQHF.

The chain uses TRBV19 and TRBJ2-7; 9 bases map to TRBD1. This CDR3 spans 17 amino acids. In germline, CDR1 is LNHDA, CDR2 SQIVND (reference sequence). Germline trimming cut 5 bases from V and 2 bases from J; bases unmatched to any gene: 13. The CDR3 DNA reads TGTGCCAGTAGTCCTCACCCCCCGGGACAGGGACCCTACGAGCAGTACTTC. Amino acids: CASSPHPPGQGPYEQYF.

The chain joins TRBV6-5 to TRBJ2-7, with D perhaps TRBD1 or TRBD2 (5 bases each). CDR1 is MNHEY, CDR2 SVGAGI, per germline. V lost 2 bases to trimming and J lost 1 base, with 9 bases between them. The CDR3 has 14 residues. The CDR3: CASSYGGDSYEQYF. As DNA, the CDR3 is TGTGCCAGCAGTTACGGGGGAGATTCCTACGAGCAGTACTTC.

The CDR3 DNA is TGCGCCAGCAGCCAAGGGACTCTCAATCAGCCCCAGCATTTT. Translated, it gives CASSQGTLNQPQHF. This chain joins TRBV4-1 and TRBJ1-5; no clear D. In germline, CDR1 is MGHRA, CDR2 YSYEKL. V was cut by 1 base and J by 3 bases, with 7 bases left in between. CDR3 length: 14 residues.

The V gene is TRBV7-9, the J gene TRBJ1-6; 8 nucleotides agree with TRBD1. This CDR3 comprises 15 residues. The germline V gene has CDR1 SEHNR and CDR2 FQNEAQ (reference sequence). With 7 bases clipped from V and 8 bases from J, the junction kept 10 bases outside the gene matches. Here the CDR3 reads CASTQPGQEDSPLHF. Here the CDR3 DNA reads TGTGCCAGCACCCAACCGGGACAGGAGGATTCACCCCTCCACTTT.

The V gene is TRBV12-3 or TRBV12-4, the J gene TRBJ1-6, with unresolved D. This CDR3 is built from 11 residues. Trimming removed 6 bases at V and 6 bases at J, with 3 bases between. The CDR3 is CASRRNSPLHF. The CDR3 DNA reads TGTGCCAGCAGGCGTAATTCACCCCTCCACTTT.

V and J are TRBV29-1 and TRBJ2-1; D remains ambiguous. Germline V gene sequence: CDR1 SQVTM, CDR2 ANQGSEA. The ends were cut back, 4 bases at V and 8 bases at J, with 9 bases in the middle. The CDR3 contains 11 residues. In nucleotides, the CDR3 is TGCAGCGTTGGTGGGGAAGATGAGCAGTTCTTC. Its protein is CSVGGEDEQFF.

This clonotype was seen a few times. This chain links TRBV7-2 with TRBJ1-2, with TRBD1 identical over 8 bases. The ends lost 5 bases at V and 8 bases at J; junction bases unmatched: 7. This CDR3 region has 13 residues. Germline lookup yields CDR1 SGHTA and CDR2 FQGNSA. CDR3: CASSATGVQGYTF. The DNA for the CDR3 is TGTGCCAGCAGCGCGACAGGGGTGCAGGGCTACACCTTC.

The chain combines TRBV20-1 with TRBJ1-1; no definite D call. The germline CDR1 and CDR2 sequences are DFQATT and SNEGSKA (reference sequence). The CDR3 is 12 amino acids. Trimming pared 7 bases from V and 4 bases from J, leaving 13 bases between. Written as DNA, the CDR3 is TGCAGTGTTGACGCGGGGAGCACTGAAGCTTTCTTT. The encoded protein is CSVDAGSTEAFF.

The chain recombines TRBV20-1 with TRBJ2-1; D perhaps matches TRBD2 (6 bases). The CDR3 has 11 amino acids. V lost 6 bases and J 9 bases, leaving 12 bases between the germline ends. The germline CDR1 and CDR2 sequences are DFQATT and SNEGSKA (reference sequence). CDR3 residues: CSAPGRGEQFF. The CDR3 nucleotides read TGCAGTGCCCCCGGGAGAGGTGAGCAGTTCTTC.

V gene TRBV12-3 or TRBV12-4 combines with J gene TRBJ2-7; TRBD1 might be the D (5 bases). This CDR3 spans 15 amino acids. Trimming stripped 10 bases from V and 4 bases from J, with 23 bases between. In DNA form, the CDR3 reads TGTGCCAAGGGGCCCCGACCTAACTCGAGGTACGAGCAGTACTTC. This gives the protein CAKGPRPNSRYEQYF.

This chain uses TRBV18 with TRBJ1-4; D call uncertain. Germline V gives CDR1 KGHSH, CDR2 LQKENI. The germline V and J ends were trimmed by 6 bases and 8 bases, with 22 bases remaining between them. This CDR3 comprises 16 residues. CDR3 amino acids: CASSGYGGRRGEKLFF. CDR3 coding DNA: TGTGCCAGCTCCGGGTATGGTGGGCGCAGAGGAGAAAAACTGTTTTTT.

At least ten counts were recorded for this clonotype. V and J are TRBV7-9 and TRBJ2-7, with D possibly TRBD1 on 7 matching bases. The length of the CDR3 is 15 residues. The V end was cut by 4 bases, the J end by 3 bases, with 16 bases between. The germline V gene encodes CDR1 SEHNR and CDR2 FQNEAQ (reference sequence). Here the CDR3 DNA reads TGTGCCAGCAGCTCGGGGAGACAGGGACTCTACGAGCAGTACTTC. Translated, it gives CASSSGRQGLYEQYF. Complete variable domain (other parts from reference TRBV7-9 and TRBJ2-7): DTGVSQNPRHKITKRGQNVTFRCDPISEHNRLYWYRQTLGQGPEFLTYFQNEAQLEKSRLLSDRFSAERPKGSFSTLEIQRTEQGDSAMYLCASSSGRQGLYEQYFGPGTRLTVT.

The V and J genes are TRBV24-1 and TRBJ2-2; 10 nucleotides align to TRBD1. In germline, CDR1 is KGHDR, CDR2 SFDVKD. J lost 5 bases, V lost 6 bases, and 5 bases had no gene match. The CDR3 covers 15 residues. CDR3 bases: TGTGCCACCAGTCCGGGACAGGGGAGAACCGGGGAGCTGTTTTTT. Residues: CATSPGQGRTGELFF.

Only a few counts were recorded for this clonotype. The genes are TRBV7-2 and TRBJ2-5; D possibly uses TRBD1 or TRBD2 (6 bases each). The V gene's germline CDR1 is SGHTA and CDR2 FQGNSA. V was shortened by 8 bases and J by 2 bases, with 15 bases between the two germline ends. CDR3 size: 14 residues. Here the CDR3 reads CASANRRGQETQYF. The CDR3 coding sequence is TGTGCCAGCGCGAATCGGAGGGGGCAAGAGACCCAGTACTTC.

The chain carries TRBV5-1 and TRBJ2-2; D is perhaps TRBD2 (6 bases). V lost 4 bases and J 2 bases, leaving 12 bases between the germline ends. The CDR3 has 15 amino acids. CDR1 and CDR2 (germline): SGHRS, YFSETQ. The CDR3 nucleotides are TGCGCCAGCAGCGGCGGGACTGTAAACACCGGGGAGCTGTTTTTT. Its protein is CASSGGTVNTGELFF.

This clonotype showed up many times. The chain employs TRBV12-3 or TRBV12-4 and TRBJ2-1, with TRBD1 as a possible D gene (5 bases). Trimming shortened V by 2 bases and J by 5 bases, and 7 bases separated the two germline ends. CDR3 length: 13 residues. The CDR3 DNA is TGTGCCAGCAGTTTATTAGGGGACAATGAGCAGTTCTTC. Amino acids: CASSLLGDNEQFF.

This clonotype has at least ten counts. The chain couples TRBV24-1 to TRBJ2-3; weak D call: TRBD2 (6 bases). Germline CDR1 reads KGHDR; CDR2 reads SFDVKD. This CDR3 has 16 residues. V was shortened by 9 bases and J by 6 bases, with 24 bases between the two germline ends. The CDR3 region has the DNA TGTGCCACCGCCGGGAGTAGCGACCAGCCGGGGGATACGCAGTATTTT. Amino acids: CATAGSSDQPGDTQYF.

This clonotype has a handful of counts. The chain employs TRBV5-6 and TRBJ2-1; D gene unclear. The germline gives CDR1 SGHDT, CDR2 YYEEEE. V was shortened by 0 bases and J by 7 bases, with 11 bases between the two germline ends. This CDR3 region has 14 residues. Here the CDR3 DNA reads TGTGCCAGCAGCTTGGGCCCCTCCCCGAATGAGCAGTTCTTC. Residues: CASSLGPSPNEQFF.

This chain links TRBV12-3 or TRBV12-4 with TRBJ1-5; 8 bases map to TRBD1. J gave up 4 bases and V 2 bases, and 7 bases lay outside the gene matches. The CDR3 totals 16 residues. The CDR3 protein is CASSLYGTGENQPQHF. DNA of the CDR3: TGTGCCAGCAGTTTATATGGGACAGGTGAAAATCAGCCCCAGCATTTT.

This clonotype was picked up many times. The chain carries TRBV12-3 or TRBV12-4 and TRBJ2-5; D possibly corresponds to TRBD1 (6 bases). The CDR3 loop spans 16 amino acids. The V and J ends lost 5 bases and 6 bases respectively, with 22 bases between them. For the CDR3, the DNA is TGTGCCAGCAGTGCGCACAGGGCAAAAGATGATAAGACCCAGTACTTC. This translates into CASSAHRAKDDKTQYF.

The chain recombines TRBV7-9 with TRBJ2-1; D might be TRBD2 (7 bases). Trimming cost V 6 bases and J 6 bases, with 18 bases left between them. Germline CDR1 is SEHNR and CDR2 is FQNEAQ (reference sequence). The CDR3 is made up of 15 amino acids. As DNA, the CDR3 is TGTGCCAGCAGTTGGGGAGGGGGGGCGGTCAATGAGCAGTTCTTC. It yields the protein CASSWGGGAVNEQFF.

This clonotype was counted only a few times. The CDR3 DNA reads as TGTGCCAGCAGCTTAGGGGGCCGGGACCTTAGTCGGTTCGAAGAGACCCAGTACTTC. As protein: CASSLGGRDLSRFEETQYF. The rearrangement joins TRBV7-2 to TRBJ2-5; D is possibly TRBD1 or TRBD2 (5 bases each). Germline values: CDR1 SGHTA, CDR2 FQGNSA. The CDR3 runs to 19 residues. Trimming took 1 base from V and 3 from J, leaving 24 bases between them.

This clonotype was counted ten times or more. The rearrangement uses TRBV28 and TRBJ1-2; D is possibly TRBD1 (6 bases). V was pared by 3 bases and J by 8 bases, with 10 bases between. Germline CDR1 reads MDHEN; CDR2 reads SYDVKM. The CDR3 length is 12 residues. The CDR3 region is CASSLFTGGYTF. The CDR3 nucleotides read TGTGCCAGCAGTTTGTTTACAGGGGGCTACACCTTC.

This clonotype was counted only a few times. The gene calls are TRBV28 and TRBJ1-5, with D uncertain. Trimming removed 5 bases from V and 6 bases from J, with 23 bases in between. Per germline, CDR1 MDHEN and CDR2 SYDVKM. The CDR3 consists of 17 residues. Here the CDR3 reads CASSPHPRVGPSQPQHF. The CDR3 DNA is TGTGCCAGCAGTCCCCACCCCCGAGTGGGTCCGAGTCAGCCCCAGCATTTT.